The source of this T cell receptor beta chain is a study of shared clonotypes between healthy human individuals. General study findings and limits: Sampling covered nothing but blood. Tissue TCR repertoires likely differ from those found in blood.

The assay ran at deep level. The team ran DNA from unsorted PBMCs on ten immunoSEQ deep assay plates for sequencing. Libraries were prepared by immunoSEQ multiplex PCR; TCRdb keeps only in-frame clonotypes and omits some of them. The table lists hundreds of thousands of clones, around three quarters of them singletons. J gave up 1 base and V 3 bases, and 4 bases lay outside the gene matches. This CDR3 has 16 residues. Germline loops: CDR1 LGHNA, CDR2 YNFKEQ. A remark on this clone: No antigen is known for it.

Sequenced material: PBMCs. The TCR comes from a woman between 40 and 55 years old in good health. Some clones in this sample may be carry-over from other donors' samples. This sequence joins TRBV4-2 and TRBJ2-3, with TRBD2 matching over 10 bases. The CDR3 sequence is CASSQGLAGGTDTQYF. The DNA for the CDR3 is TGTGCCAGCAGCCAGGGCCTAGCGGGGGGCACAGATACGCAGTATTTT.